This TCR beta chain was profiled in a study of vaccination and CD4 T cells after COVID-19. Via MiXCR, TCRdb re-called the PCR reads, giving one row per CDR3 protein. Of about 36,000 distinct CDR3 sequences in the sample, about 35% were seen once. This CDR3 region has 13 residues. Trimming left V 3 bases short and J 7 bases short, with 12 bases between. Germline V gene data show CDR1 as SGHTA and CDR2 as FQGTGA. Time point denoted: late sampling 161 to 241 days after vaccination in three convalescent patients. The sample in question was CD4+ T cells from blood, obtained about 7 months after SARS-CoV-2 vaccination. The receptor comes from a human donor who had recovered from COVID-19. The chain joins TRBV7-3 to TRBJ2-5, with D perhaps assigned TRBD1 or TRBD2 (5 bases each). For the CDR3, the DNA is TGTGCCAGCAGCTTCGGTCGGGACGGGACCCAGTACTTC. It codes for CASSFGRDGTQYF.